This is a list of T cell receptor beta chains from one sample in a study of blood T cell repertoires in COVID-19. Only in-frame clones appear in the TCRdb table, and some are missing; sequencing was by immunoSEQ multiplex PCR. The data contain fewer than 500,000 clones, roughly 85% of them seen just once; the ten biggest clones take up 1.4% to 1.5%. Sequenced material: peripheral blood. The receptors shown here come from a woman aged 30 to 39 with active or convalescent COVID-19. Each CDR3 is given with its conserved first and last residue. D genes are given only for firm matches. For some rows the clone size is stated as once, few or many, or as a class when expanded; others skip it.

CASKRGQGTFFSDNEQFF	TGTGCCAGCAAGAGGGGACAGGGTACTTTCTTTTCTGACAATGAGCAGTTCTTC	TRBV2	once	TRBJ2-1	TRBD1
CASSFLSSGIHEQYF	TGTGCCAGCAGTTTTTTGTCTAGCGGGATCCACGAGCAGTACTTC	TRBV27	-	TRBJ2-7	TRBD2
CASSTGLEETQYF	TGTGCCAGCAGCACCGGACTAGAGGAGACCCAGTACTTC	TRBV11-2	few	TRBJ2-5	TRBD2
CASSFRGPPLHF	TGTGCCAGCAGCTTCAGGGGTCCACCCCTCCACTTT	TRBV3-1/TRBV3-2	-	TRBJ1-6	-
CALSPLDGEQYF	TGTGCCTTGTCTCCCCTAGATGGCGAGCAGTACTTC	TRBV30	-	TRBJ2-7	-
CASSIGVAGGTKNIQYF	TGTGCCAGTAGTATAGGAGTAGCGGGAGGGACCAAAAACATTCAGTACTTC	TRBV19	-	TRBJ2-4	TRBD2
CASSNSGARHYGYTF	TGTGCCAGCAGCAACTCAGGGGCTCGCCATTATGGCTACACCTTC	TRBV7-9	-	TRBJ1-2	-
CASSFGSGDSYEQYF	TGTGCCAGCAGCTTTGGTAGCGGGGACTCCTACGAGCAGTACTTC	TRBV11-2	-	TRBJ2-7	TRBD2
CASTGNTGELFF	TGTGCCAGCACCGGGAACACCGGGGAGCTGTTTTTT	TRBV6-4	-	TRBJ2-2	-
CASSARQDEAFF	TGTGCCAGCAGCGCCCGACAGGATGAAGCTTTCTTT	TRBV7-9	-	TRBJ1-1	-
CSVASDRNQPQHF	TGCAGCGTTGCCTCGGACAGGAATCAGCCCCAGCATTTT	TRBV29-1	-	TRBJ1-5	TRBD1
CASSLDRGFTNYGYTF	TGTGCCAGCAGCTTGGACAGGGGTTTTACTAACTATGGCTACACCTTC	TRBV5-8	-	TRBJ1-2	TRBD1
CASSRQGGTEAFF	TGCGCCAGCAGCAGGCAGGGAGGTACTGAAGCTTTCTTT	TRBV5-1	-	TRBJ1-1	-
CAGQNSYEQYF	TGTGCCGGACAGAACTCCTACGAGCAGTACTTC	TRBV2	-	TRBJ2-7	-
CATSNAVGEQFF	TGTGCCACCAGTAACGCCGTCGGTGAGCAGTTCTTC	TRBV24-1	-	TRBJ2-1	-
CASSISSGGADQFF	TGTGCCAGTAGTATATCTAGCGGGGGGGCAGATCAGTTCTTC	TRBV19	-	TRBJ2-1	TRBD2
CASSGSSGGFVGTQYF	TGTGCCAGCTCAGGCTCTAGCGGGGGGTTCGTCGGTACGCAGTATTTT	TRBV18	-	TRBJ2-3	TRBD2
CASSQRPGIDEQYF	TGTGCCAGCAGCCAAAGGCCGGGTATAGACGAGCAGTACTTC	TRBV3-1/TRBV3-2	-	TRBJ2-7	-
CASSGTPASLNEKLFF	TGTGCCAGCAGCGGGACTCCGGCGTCTCTTAATGAAAAACTGTTTTTT	TRBV3-1/TRBV3-2	-	TRBJ1-4	-
CASRGRDRGLTLNQPQHF	TGTGCCAGCAGGGGAAGGGACAGGGGACTGACCTTGAATCAGCCCCAGCATTTT	TRBV2	-	TRBJ1-5	TRBD1
CASIRSQNTEAFF	TGTGCCAGCATCAGGTCCCAAAACACTGAAGCTTTCTTT	TRBV12-3/TRBV12-4	-	TRBJ1-1	-
CASSQVAGNTEAFF	TGTGCCAGCAGCCAAGTCGCAGGGAACACTGAAGCTTTCTTT	TRBV3-1/TRBV3-2	-	TRBJ1-1	-
CASSEGTGNYGYTF	TGCGCCAGCAGCGAAGGGACAGGGAACTATGGCTACACCTTC	TRBV5-1	-	TRBJ1-2	TRBD1
CASSANQGASGNTIYF	TGTGCCAGCAGCGCCAATCAGGGGGCCTCTGGAAACACCATATATTTT	TRBV13	-	TRBJ1-3	TRBD1
CASSPGQGNEKLFF	TGTGCCAGCAGCCCGGGACAGGGCAATGAAAAACTGTTTTTT	TRBV11-2	-	TRBJ1-4	TRBD1
CATSDAVRSEQFF	TGTGCCACCAGTGACGCGGTTCGGTCTGAGCAGTTCTTC	TRBV24-1	-	TRBJ2-1	-
CASSHDAQGIGYTF	TGCGCCAGCAGCCACGACGCACAGGGTATTGGCTACACCTTC	TRBV5-1	few	TRBJ1-2	-
CASSLALTPNTGELFF	TGTGCCAGCAGCTTAGCGTTGACACCGAACACCGGGGAGCTGTTTTTT	TRBV7-8	few	TRBJ2-2	-
CASSFGTVPTYEQYF	TGCGCCAGCAGCTTCGGGACAGTGCCAACCTACGAGCAGTACTTC	TRBV5-1	-	TRBJ2-7	TRBD1
CASSLENVRSSGNTIYF	TGTGCCAGCAGCTTAGAGAATGTCCGTAGCTCTGGAAACACCATATATTTT	TRBV7-6	-	TRBJ1-3	-
CASSQGGQSNQPQHF	TGTGCCAGCAGCCAAGGGGGACAAAGCAATCAGCCCCAGCATTTT	TRBV7-9	-	TRBJ1-5	-
CASSSRSGNTIYF	TGTGCCAGCAGTTCGCGCTCTGGAAACACCATATATTTT	TRBV12-3/TRBV12-4	-	TRBJ1-3	-
CASRGQTNEKLFF	TGTGCCAGCAGAGGACAGACTAATGAAAAACTGTTTTTT	TRBV28	-	TRBJ1-4	-
CASSEVAGVHEQYF	TGTGCCAGCAGTGAAGTCGCGGGAGTGCACGAGCAGTACTTC	TRBV6-1	-	TRBJ2-7	TRBD2
CASSALRWSSYNSPLHF	TGTGCCAGTAGTGCATTACGTTGGAGCTCCTATAATTCACCCCTCCACTTT	TRBV19	once	TRBJ1-6	-
CASSLVRDIWSTDTQYF	TGTGCCAGCAGCTTAGTCCGGGACATTTGGAGCACAGATACGCAGTATTTT	TRBV7-9	few	TRBJ2-3	-
CASSDEGGGSPLHF	TGTGCCAGCAGTGACGAGGGCGGAGGTTCACCCCTCCACTTT	TRBV6-4	-	TRBJ1-6	-
CASSAFGTDNEQFF	TGCGCCAGCAGCGCATTCGGGACAGACAATGAGCAGTTCTTC	TRBV5-1	-	TRBJ2-1	TRBD1
CASSGQGANYGYTF	TGTGCCAGCAGCGGACAGGGGGCCAACTATGGCTACACCTTC	TRBV3-1/TRBV3-2	-	TRBJ1-2	TRBD1
CASSLLAGSNQPQHF	TGTGCCAGCAGCTTGTTAGCCGGGAGCAATCAGCCCCAGCATTTT	TRBV5-8	-	TRBJ1-5	-
CASSEGTGILEKLFF	TGTGCCAGCAGTGAAGGGACAGGTATCTTGGAAAAACTGTTTTTT	TRBV6-1	-	TRBJ1-4	TRBD1